This T cell receptor beta chain was identified during a study of molecular identifiers for immune sequencing clone quantification. This clonotype was observed many times. MiXCR, run by TCRdb on the PCR reads, gives a single entry per CDR3 protein. The data show tens of thousands of distinct CDR3 sequences, 25% seen once. The germline V gene encodes CDR1 SGHDT and CDR2 YYEEEE. This CDR3 is built from 15 residues. The V end lost 4 bases, the J end lost 6 bases, and 16 bases lay between the germline ends. The TCR originated in a human donor in good health. Some libraries in this study had Jurkat cell RNA spiked in. J is TRBJ2-2 and V is TRBV5-6; a possible D gene is TRBD1 (5 bases). Input material: naive CD8+ T cells from blood, with Jurkat cell RNA spiked in. Subset described: FACS-sorted CD8+CD4-CCR7+CD45RA+ naive T cells. The CDR3 loop reads CASSLLGPLAGELFF. For the CDR3, the DNA is TGTGCCAGCAGCCTCCTGGGGCCCCTCGCCGGGGAGCTGTTTTTT.